In this sample, the clone carrying this TCR beta chain turned up many times. Germline V gene data show CDR1 as SEHNR and CDR2 as FQNEAQ (reference sequence). The CDR3 totals 16 residues. The V and J ends lost 4 bases and 8 bases, in that order; junction bases with no gene match: 14. The data are from a study of T cells after yellow fever vaccination. Template switching with 5'RACE generated the TCR cDNA and added a universal primer site and UMIs. TCRdb processed the 5' RACE reads anew with MiXCR; each CDR3 protein has one entry. Among hundreds of thousands of distinct CDR3 sequences listed, 7.5% to 9% were seen once.

The V call is TRBV7-9, the J call TRBJ2-4; 7 bases match TRBD2. The TCR was taken from a man aged 18 to 29 who received the YFV17D yellow fever vaccine. The material was PBMCs, obtained on the day of the first yellow fever vaccination. CDR3 bases: TGTGCCAGCAGCTCGACTAGCCGTATGGGTTTTGACATTCAGTACTTC. Translating it yields CASSSTSRMGFDIQYF.